Below, one T cell receptor beta chain is given with its context. These data originate in a study of cytomegalovirus exposure and HLA in healthy donors. PCR primers comprised 60 Vbeta and 13 Jbeta primers. Assay used: immunoSEQ multiplex PCR; TCRdb lists only in-frame clones, some missing. The sample lists 170,000 or so clones, 77% occurring once. There are 15 residues in the CDR3. CDR1 is SGHRS and CDR2 is YFSETQ in the germline V gene. V shed 4 bases and J 11 bases; nucleotides not matched to a gene: 14. Sample: PBMCs. The source of this sequence is a woman in her sixties or seventies in good health and CMV-seropositive. V gene TRBV5-1 combines with J gene TRBJ2-5; 10 positions agree with TRBD1. CDR3 coding DNA: TGCGCCAGCAGCGGGGCCGGGACAGGGGTGAGGGAGCAGTACTTC. This gives the protein CASSGAGTGVREQYF.